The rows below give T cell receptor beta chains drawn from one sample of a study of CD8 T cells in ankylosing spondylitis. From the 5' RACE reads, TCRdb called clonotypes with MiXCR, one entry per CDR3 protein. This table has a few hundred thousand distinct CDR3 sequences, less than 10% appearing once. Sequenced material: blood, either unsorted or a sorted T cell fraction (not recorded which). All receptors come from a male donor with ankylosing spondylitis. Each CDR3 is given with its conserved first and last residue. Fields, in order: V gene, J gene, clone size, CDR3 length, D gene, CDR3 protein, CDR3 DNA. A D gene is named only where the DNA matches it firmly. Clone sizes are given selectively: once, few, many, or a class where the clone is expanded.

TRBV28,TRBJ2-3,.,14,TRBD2,CASTLTSGTDTQYF,TGTGCCAGCACTTTGACTAGCGGCACAGATACGCAGTATTTT
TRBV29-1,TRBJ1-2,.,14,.,CSVEAWGSLGGYTF,TGCAGCGTTGAGGCGTGGGGCAGCCTCGGGGGCTACACCTTC
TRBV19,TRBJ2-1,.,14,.,CASSTPRFDNEQFF,TGTGCCAGTAGTACCCCCAGGTTCGACAATGAGCAGTTCTTC
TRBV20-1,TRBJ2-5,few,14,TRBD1,CSARGTGSTETQYF,TGCAGTGCTAGGGGGACAGGCTCGACGGAGACCCAGTACTTC
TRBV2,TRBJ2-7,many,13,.,CASSGQTSYEQYF,TGTGCCAGCAGCGGACAAACGTCTTACGAGCAGTACTTC
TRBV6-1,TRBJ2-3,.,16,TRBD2,CASSLLAGGFTDTQYF,TGTGCCAGCAGTCTTCTAGCGGGAGGGTTCACAGATACGCAGTATTTT
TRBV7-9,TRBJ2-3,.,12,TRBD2,CASSAGLATQYF,TGTGCCAGCAGCGCGGGACTAGCTACGCAGTATTTT
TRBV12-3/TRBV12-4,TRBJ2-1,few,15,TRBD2,CASRRPSGRYNEQFF,TGTGCCAGCAGGCGCCCTAGCGGGCGCTACAATGAGCAGTTCTTC
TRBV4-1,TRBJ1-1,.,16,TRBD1,CASSQQIGQGFVEAFF,TGCGCCAGCAGCCAACAGATTGGACAGGGTTTTGTTGAAGCTTTCTTT
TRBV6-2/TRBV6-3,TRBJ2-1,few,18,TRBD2,CASSYPGLAGIRVNEQFF,TGTGCCAGCAGTTACCCGGGACTAGCGGGAATTCGAGTGAATGAGCAGTTCTTC
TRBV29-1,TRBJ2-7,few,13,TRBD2,CSVEIAGSYEQYF,TGCAGCGTTGAAATAGCGGGTTCTTACGAGCAGTACTTC
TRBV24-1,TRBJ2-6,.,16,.,CATSGPGLSGANVLTF,TGTGCCACCAGTGGGCCGGGCCTCTCTGGGGCCAACGTCCTGACTTTC
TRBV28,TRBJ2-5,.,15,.,CASSARLGGQETQYF,TGTGCCAGCAGCGCCCGTTTGGGCGGCCAAGAGACCCAGTACTTC
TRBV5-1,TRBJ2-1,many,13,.,CASSFAVRNEQFF,TGCGCCAGCAGCTTTGCCGTGAGGAATGAGCAGTTCTTC
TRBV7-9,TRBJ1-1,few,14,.,CASSPNRAETEAFF,TGTGCCAGCAGCCCGAATAGGGCAGAAACTGAAGCTTTCTTT
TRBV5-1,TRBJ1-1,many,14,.,CASSLVGVNTEAFF,TGCGCCAGCAGCTTGGTTGGGGTGAACACTGAAGCTTTCTTT
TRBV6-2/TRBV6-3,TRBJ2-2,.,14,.,CASSYTGFTGELFF,TGTGCCAGCAGTTATACAGGGTTCACCGGGGAGCTGTTTTTT
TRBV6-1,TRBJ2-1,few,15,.,CASIVLPSSYNEQFF,TGTGCCAGCATCGTACTACCCAGCTCCTACAATGAGCAGTTCTTC
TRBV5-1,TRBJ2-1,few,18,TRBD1,CASSLEGTGKGGNNEQFF,TGCGCCAGCAGCTTGGAAGGGACAGGGAAGGGCGGCAACAATGAGCAGTTCTTC
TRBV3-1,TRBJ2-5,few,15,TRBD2,CASSPAGGPQETQYF,TGTGCCAGCAGCCCAGCGGGAGGGCCTCAAGAGACCCAGTACTTC
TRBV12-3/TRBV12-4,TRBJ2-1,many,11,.,CASSLRFGQFF,TGTGCCAGCAGTCTGAGGTTTGGGCAGTTCTTC
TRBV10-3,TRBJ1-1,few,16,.,CAISDWSGPYGTEAFF,TGTGCCATCAGTGATTGGAGCGGACCCTACGGCACTGAAGCTTTCTTT
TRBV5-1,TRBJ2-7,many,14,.,CASSLEGRAYEQYF,TGCGCCAGCAGCTTGGAGGGCAGAGCCTACGAGCAGTACTTC
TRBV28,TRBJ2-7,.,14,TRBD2,CASSFSRDYHEQYF,TGTGCCAGCAGTTTTTCCCGGGACTACCACGAGCAGTACTTC
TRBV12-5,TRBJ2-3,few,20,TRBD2,CARETHPGLAGVIGTDTQYF,TGTGCTAGAGAGACACATCCGGGACTAGCGGGAGTGATAGGAACAGATACGCAGTATTTT
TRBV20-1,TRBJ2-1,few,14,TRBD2,CSASGLAGGFEQFF,TGCAGTGCTTCGGGACTAGCGGGAGGGTTTGAGCAGTTCTTC
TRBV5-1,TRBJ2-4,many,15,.,CASSMREAAENIQYF,TGCGCCAGCAGCATGAGAGAGGCGGCAGAAAACATTCAGTACTTC
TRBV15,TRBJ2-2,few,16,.,CATSRDAGRRTGELFF,TGTGCCACCAGCAGAGATGCGGGACGGCGGACCGGGGAGCTGTTTTTT
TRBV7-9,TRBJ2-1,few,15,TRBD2,CASSDSGWFHNEQFF,TGTGCCAGCAGTGATAGCGGGTGGTTCCACAATGAGCAGTTCTTC
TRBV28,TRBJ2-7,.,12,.,CASSLYPPVQYF,TGTGCCAGCAGTTTATACCCTCCCGTGCAGTACTTC
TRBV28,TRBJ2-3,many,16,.,CASSLWDRIGADTQYF,TGTGCCAGCAGTTTATGGGACAGAATAGGGGCAGATACGCAGTATTTT
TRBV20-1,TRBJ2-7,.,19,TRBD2,CSARGLAGRSASFSYEQYF,TGCAGTGCTAGAGGACTAGCGGGACGGTCCGCTAGTTTCTCCTACGAGCAGTACTTC
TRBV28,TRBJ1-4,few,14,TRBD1,CASSLPGGWEKLFF,TGTGCCAGCAGTTTACCAGGGGGCTGGGAAAAACTGTTTTTT
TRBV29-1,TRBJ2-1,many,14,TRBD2,CSVEVLAGADEQFF,TGCAGCGTTGAAGTACTAGCGGGAGCGGATGAGCAGTTCTTC
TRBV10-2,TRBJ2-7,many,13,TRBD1,CASRGQSAYEQYF,TGCGCCAGCAGGGGACAGTCGGCCTACGAGCAGTACTTC
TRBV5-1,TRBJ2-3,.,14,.,CASSWRDRTDTQYF,TGCGCCAGCAGCTGGCGGGACAGAACAGATACGCAGTATTTT
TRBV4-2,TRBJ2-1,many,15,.,CASSQASSRYNEQFF,TGTGCCAGCAGCCAAGCATCTTCCAGGTACAATGAGCAGTTCTTC
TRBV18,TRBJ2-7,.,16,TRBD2,CASSPWTSGTSYEQYF,TGTGCCAGCTCACCATGGACTAGCGGGACTTCCTACGAGCAGTACTTC
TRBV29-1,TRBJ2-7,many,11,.,CSATLGVEQYF,TGCAGCGCGACTCTTGGGGTCGAGCAGTACTTC
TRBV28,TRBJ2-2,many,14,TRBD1,CATPSDRGTGELFF,TGTGCCACCCCATCGGACAGGGGCACCGGGGAGCTGTTTTTT
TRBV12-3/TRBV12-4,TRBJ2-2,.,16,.,CASSGSGFGFTGELFF,TGTGCCAGCAGTGGGTCGGGTTTCGGATTTACCGGGGAGCTGTTTTTT
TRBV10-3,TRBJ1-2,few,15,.,CAISEGTPKGYGYTF,TGTGCCATCAGTGAAGGGACACCTAAGGGGTATGGCTACACCTTC
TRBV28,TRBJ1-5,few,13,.,CASSLSPLQPQHF,TGTGCCAGCAGTTTATCGCCGCTTCAGCCCCAGCATTTT
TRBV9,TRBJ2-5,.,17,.,CASSVRPVGYLQETQYF,TGTGCCAGCAGCGTCAGACCCGTGGGATACCTTCAAGAGACCCAGTACTTC
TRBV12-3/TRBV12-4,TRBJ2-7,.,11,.,CASRMLGEQYF,TGTGCCAGCAGAATGCTAGGTGAGCAGTACTTC
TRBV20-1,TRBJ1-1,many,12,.,CSATGGNTEAFF,TGCAGTGCCACCGGGGGGAACACTGAAGCTTTCTTT
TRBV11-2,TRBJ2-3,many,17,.,CASSLVSTAGVTDTQYF,TGTGCCAGCAGCTTAGTGAGTACGGCAGGGGTCACAGATACGCAGTATTTT
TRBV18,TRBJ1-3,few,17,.,CASSPPAGPSSGNTIYF,TGTGCCAGCTCACCACCGGCAGGGCCGAGCTCTGGAAACACCATATATTTT
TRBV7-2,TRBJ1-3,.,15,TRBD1,CASSTRTGLRNTIYF,TGTGCCAGCAGCACCCGGACAGGGCTGCGAAACACCATATATTTT
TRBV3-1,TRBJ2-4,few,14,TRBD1,CASSQGTGRHIQYF,TGTGCCAGCAGCCAAGGGACAGGAAGGCACATTCAGTACTTC
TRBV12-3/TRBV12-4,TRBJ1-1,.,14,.,CASRPGLQNTEAFF,TGTGCCAGCAGACCCGGACTGCAGAACACTGAAGCTTTCTTT